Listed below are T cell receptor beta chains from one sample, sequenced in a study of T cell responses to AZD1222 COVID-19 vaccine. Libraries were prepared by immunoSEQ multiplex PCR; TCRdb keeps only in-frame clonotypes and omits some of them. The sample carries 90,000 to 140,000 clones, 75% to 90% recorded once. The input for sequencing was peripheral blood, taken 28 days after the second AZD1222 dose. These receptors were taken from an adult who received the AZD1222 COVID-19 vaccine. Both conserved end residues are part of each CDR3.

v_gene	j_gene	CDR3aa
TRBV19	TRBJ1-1	CASIHVGGAGTEAFF
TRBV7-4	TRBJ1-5	CASIRRRDPANQPQHF
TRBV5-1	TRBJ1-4	CASSLNHRETNEKLFF
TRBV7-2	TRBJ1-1	CASSQGPGLGAFF
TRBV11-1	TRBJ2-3	CASSSIGSYSTDTQYF
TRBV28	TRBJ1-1	CASSFLLTTENTEAFF
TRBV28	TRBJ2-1	CASKDTAGNGFNEQFF
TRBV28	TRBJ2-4	CASSRPGTSGRAPKNIQYF
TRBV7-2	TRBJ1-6	CASTSGTYNSPLHF
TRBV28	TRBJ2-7	CASSFRGRAENEQYF
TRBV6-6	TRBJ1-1	CASSHRAMNTEAFF
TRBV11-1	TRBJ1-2	CASSATGSGYTF
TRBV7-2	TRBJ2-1	CASSTPNSYNEQFF
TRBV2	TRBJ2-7	CASSEPINGAEQYF
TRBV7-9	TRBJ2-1	CASREVAGVYNEQFF
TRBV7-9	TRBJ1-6	CASTTGNSPLHF
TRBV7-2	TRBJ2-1	CASSVDRSGEQFF
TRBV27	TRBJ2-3	CASSHSTDTQYF
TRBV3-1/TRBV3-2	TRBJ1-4	CASARLGGNEKLFF
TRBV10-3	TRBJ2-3	CAISVWDPSEYTQYF
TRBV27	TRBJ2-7	CASSQLPRDLYVEQYF
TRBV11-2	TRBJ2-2	CASSLSGELFF
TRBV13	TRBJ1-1	CASSLLTLLNTEAFF
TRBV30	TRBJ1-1	CAWKRTGNTEAFF
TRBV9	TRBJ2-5	CASSPDSTYQETQYF
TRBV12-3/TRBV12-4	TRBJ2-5	CASSLAGRETQYF
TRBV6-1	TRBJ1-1	CASSEALSGQGLYTEAFF
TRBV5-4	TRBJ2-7	CASSPGLAGDYEQYF
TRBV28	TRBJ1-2	CASSLFRPDNYGYTF
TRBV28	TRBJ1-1	CASTDSLYSAFF
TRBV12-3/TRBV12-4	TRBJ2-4	CASSLDLENIQYF
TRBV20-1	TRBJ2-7	CSANRVNEQYF
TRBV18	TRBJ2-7	CASSPVIADPSEQYF
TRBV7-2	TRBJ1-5	CASSLGRQGHQPQHF
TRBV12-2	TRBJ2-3	CASRLVRTSGTTQYF
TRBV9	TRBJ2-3	CASSLSGRVDTQYF
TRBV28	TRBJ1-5	CASSFFGGQPQHF
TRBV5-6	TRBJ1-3	CASSLGPIAGNTIYF
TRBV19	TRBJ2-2	CASRPGPTGELFF
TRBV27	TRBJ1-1	CASSDRGHTEAFF
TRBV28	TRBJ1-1	CASIWTGNTEAFF
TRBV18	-	CASSQTTGNEQYF
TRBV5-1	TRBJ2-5	CASSGGERGETQYF
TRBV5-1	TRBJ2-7	CASSLALAASNEQYF
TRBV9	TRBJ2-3	CASSVGGSDTQYF
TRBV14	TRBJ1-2	CASSQSQGALEGYTF